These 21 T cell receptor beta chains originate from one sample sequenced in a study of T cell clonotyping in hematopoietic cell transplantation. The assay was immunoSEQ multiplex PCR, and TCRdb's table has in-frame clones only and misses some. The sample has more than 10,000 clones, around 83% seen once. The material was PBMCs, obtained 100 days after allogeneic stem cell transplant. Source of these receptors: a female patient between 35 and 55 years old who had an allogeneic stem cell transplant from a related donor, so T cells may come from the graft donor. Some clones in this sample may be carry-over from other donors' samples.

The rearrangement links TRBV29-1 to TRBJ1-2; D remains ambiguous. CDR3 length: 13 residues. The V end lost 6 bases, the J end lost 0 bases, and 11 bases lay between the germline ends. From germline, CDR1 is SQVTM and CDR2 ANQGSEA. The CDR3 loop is CSVRTVANYGYTF. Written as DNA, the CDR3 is TGCAGCGTGAGAACGGTAGCTAACTATGGCTACACCTTC.

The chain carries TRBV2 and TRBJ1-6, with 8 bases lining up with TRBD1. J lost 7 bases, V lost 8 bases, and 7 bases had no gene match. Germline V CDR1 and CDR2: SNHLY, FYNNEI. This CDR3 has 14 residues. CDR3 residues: CASGGQGGNSPLHF. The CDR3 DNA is TGTGCCAGCGGAGGACAGGGAGGGAATTCACCCCTCCACTTT.

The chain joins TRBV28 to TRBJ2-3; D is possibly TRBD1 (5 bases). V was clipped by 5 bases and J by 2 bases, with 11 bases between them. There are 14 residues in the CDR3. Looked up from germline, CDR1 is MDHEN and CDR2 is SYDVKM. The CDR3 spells CASSPDSLTDTQYF. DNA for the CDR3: TGTGCCAGCAGTCCCGACAGCCTCACAGATACGCAGTATTTT.

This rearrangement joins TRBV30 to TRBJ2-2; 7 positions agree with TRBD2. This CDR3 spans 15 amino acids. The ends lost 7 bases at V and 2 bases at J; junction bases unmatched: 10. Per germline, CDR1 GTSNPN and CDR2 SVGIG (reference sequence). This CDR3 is CALIGSSGNTGELFF. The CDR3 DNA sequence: TGTGCCTTAATAGGCTCTAGCGGTAACACCGGGGAGCTGTTTTTT. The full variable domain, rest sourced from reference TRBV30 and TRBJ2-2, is SQTIHQWPATLVQPVGSPLSLECTVEGTSNPNLYWYRQAAGRGLQLLFYSVGIGQISSEVPQNLSASRPQDRQFILSSKKLLLSDSGFYLCALIGSSGNTGELFFGEGSRLTVL.

DNA of the CDR3: TGTGCAACGTTGGGACAAAACTACGAGCAGTACTTC. Residues: CATLGQNYEQYF. The V call is TRBV21-1, the J call TRBJ2-7; the table's D call, TRBD1, has no DNA check behind it. TRBV21-1 constitutes a pseudogene. The CDR3 totals 12 residues.

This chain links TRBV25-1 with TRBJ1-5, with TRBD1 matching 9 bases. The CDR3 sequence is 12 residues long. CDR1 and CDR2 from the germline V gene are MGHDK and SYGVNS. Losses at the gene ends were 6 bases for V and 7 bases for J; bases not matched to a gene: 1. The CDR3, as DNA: TGTGCCAGCAGACAGGGGGCGCAGCCCCAGCATTTT. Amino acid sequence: CASRQGAQPQHF. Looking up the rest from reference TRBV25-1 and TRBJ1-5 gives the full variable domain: EADIYQTPRYLVIGTGKKITLECSQTMGHDKMYWYQQDPGMELHLIHYSYGVNSTEKGDLSSESTVSRIRTEHFPLTLESARPSHTSQYLCASRQGAQPQHFGDGTRLSIL.

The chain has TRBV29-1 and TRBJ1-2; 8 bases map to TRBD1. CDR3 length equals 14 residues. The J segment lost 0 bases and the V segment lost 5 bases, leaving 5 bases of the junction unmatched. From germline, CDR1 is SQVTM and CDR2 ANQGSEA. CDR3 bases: TGCAGCGTTACGAAGACAGGGGCTAACTATGGCTACACCTTC. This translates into CSVTKTGANYGYTF.

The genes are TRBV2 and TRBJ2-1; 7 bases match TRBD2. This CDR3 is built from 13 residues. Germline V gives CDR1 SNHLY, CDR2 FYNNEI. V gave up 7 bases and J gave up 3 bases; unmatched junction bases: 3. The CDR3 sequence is CASMGGSYNEQFF. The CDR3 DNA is TGTGCCAGCATGGGCGGGAGCTACAATGAGCAGTTCTTC. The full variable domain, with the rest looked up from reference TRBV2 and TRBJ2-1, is EPEVTQTPSHQVTQMGQEVILRCVPISNHLYFYWYRQILGQKVEFLVSFYNNEISEKSEIFDDQFSVERPDGSNFTLKIRSTKLEDSAMYFCASMGGSYNEQFFGPGTRLTVL.

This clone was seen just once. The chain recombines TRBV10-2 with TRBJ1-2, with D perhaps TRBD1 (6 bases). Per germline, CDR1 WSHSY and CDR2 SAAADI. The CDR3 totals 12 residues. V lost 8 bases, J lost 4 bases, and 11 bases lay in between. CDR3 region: CASWTDTYGYTF. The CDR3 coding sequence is TGCGCCAGCTGGACAGACACCTATGGCTACACCTTC.

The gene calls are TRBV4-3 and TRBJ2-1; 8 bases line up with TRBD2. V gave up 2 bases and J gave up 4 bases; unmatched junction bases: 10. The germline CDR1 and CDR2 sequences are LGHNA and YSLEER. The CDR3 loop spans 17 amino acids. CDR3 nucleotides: TGCGCCAGCAGCCAATCGGCAAAGCGGGAGAGTTACAATGAGCAGTTCTTC. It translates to CASSQSAKRESYNEQFF.

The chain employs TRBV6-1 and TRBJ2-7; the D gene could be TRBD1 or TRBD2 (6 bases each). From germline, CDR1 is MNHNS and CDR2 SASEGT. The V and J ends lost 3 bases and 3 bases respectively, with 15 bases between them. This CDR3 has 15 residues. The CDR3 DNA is TGTGCCAGCAGTGATTTCTGGGGGGCTGTCTACGAGCAGTACTTC. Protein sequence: CASSDFWGAVYEQYF.

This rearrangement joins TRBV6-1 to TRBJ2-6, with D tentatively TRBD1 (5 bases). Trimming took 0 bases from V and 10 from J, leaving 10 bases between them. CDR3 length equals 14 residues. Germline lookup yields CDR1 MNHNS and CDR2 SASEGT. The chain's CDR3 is CASSEALQGNVLTF. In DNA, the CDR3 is TGTGCCAGCAGTGAAGCGCTTCAGGGTAACGTCCTGACTTTC.

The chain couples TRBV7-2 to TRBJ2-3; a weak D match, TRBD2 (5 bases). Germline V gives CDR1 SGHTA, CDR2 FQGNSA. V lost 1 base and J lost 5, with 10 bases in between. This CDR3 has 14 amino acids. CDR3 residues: CASSLGWERDTQYF. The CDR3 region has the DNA TGTGCCAGCAGCTTAGGGTGGGAGAGAGATACGCAGTATTTT.

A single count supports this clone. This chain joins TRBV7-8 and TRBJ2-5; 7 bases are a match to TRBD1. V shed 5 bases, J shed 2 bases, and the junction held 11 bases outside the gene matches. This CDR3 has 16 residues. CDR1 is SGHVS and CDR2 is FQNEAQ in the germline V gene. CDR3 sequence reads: CASSPKTGMGQETQYF. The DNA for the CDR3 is TGTGCCAGCAGCCCCAAGACAGGGATGGGTCAAGAGACCCAGTACTTC.

As DNA, the CDR3 is TGTGCCAGCAGCTTCAGCGGGAGGGCCCCTAGCGAGCAGTACTTC. As protein: CASSFSGRAPSEQYF. The chain links TRBV7-2 to TRBJ2-7; 10 positions agree with TRBD2. The junction had 8 bases not matched to a gene; V was cut back by 3 bases and J by 6 bases. This CDR3 contains 15 residues. Germline CDR1 SGHTA, CDR2 FQGNSA.

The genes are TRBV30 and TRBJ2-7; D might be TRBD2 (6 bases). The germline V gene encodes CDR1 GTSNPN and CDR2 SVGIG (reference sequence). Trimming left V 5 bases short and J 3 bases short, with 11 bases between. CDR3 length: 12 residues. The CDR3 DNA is TGTGCCTGGCACGGAGGGAACTACGAGCAGTACTTC. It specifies CAWHGGNYEQYF.

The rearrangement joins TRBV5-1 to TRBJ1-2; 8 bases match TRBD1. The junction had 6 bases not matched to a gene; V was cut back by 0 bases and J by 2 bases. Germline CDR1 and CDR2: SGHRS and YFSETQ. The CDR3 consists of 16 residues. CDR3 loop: CASSLEPGGLNYGYTF. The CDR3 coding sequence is TGCGCCAGCAGCTTGGAACCAGGGGGCTTAAACTATGGCTACACCTTC.

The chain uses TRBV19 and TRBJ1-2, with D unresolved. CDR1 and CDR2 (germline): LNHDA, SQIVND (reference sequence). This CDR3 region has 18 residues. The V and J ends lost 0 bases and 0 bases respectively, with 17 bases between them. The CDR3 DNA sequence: TGTGCCAGTAGTATAGAAGGCCTCGGGGTCCGACCTAACTATGGCTACACCTTC. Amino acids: CASSIEGLGVRPNYGYTF.

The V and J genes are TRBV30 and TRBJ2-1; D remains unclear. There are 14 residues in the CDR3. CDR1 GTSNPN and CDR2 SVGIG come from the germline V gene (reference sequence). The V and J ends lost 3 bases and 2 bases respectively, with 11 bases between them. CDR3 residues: CAWRGRTTYNEQFF. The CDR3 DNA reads TGTGCCTGGAGAGGTAGGACCACCTACAATGAGCAGTTCTTC.

CDR3 nucleotides: TGCAGCGTTGAAACAGGTTCCACCTATGGCTACACCTTC. Amino acids: CSVETGSTYGYTF. The genes are TRBV29-1 and TRBJ1-2; the D gene is possibly TRBD1 (5 bases). The CDR3 is 13 amino acids. Trimming cost V 2 bases and J 4 bases, with 11 bases left between them. The germline CDR1 and CDR2 sequences are SQVTM and ANQGSEA.

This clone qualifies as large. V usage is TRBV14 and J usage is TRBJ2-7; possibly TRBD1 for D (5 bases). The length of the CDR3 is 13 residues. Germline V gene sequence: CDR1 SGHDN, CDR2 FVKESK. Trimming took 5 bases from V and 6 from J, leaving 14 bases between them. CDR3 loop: CASSMGLGVEQYF. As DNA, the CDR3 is TGTGCCAGCAGCATGGGGCTAGGGGTCGAGCAGTACTTC.